The T cell receptor (beta chain) under discussion was sequenced for a study of blood T cell repertoires in COVID-19. In the original processing: Scientists estimated how many nucleated cells there were by amplifying reference gene primers. Sequencing used immunoSEQ multiplex PCR; TCRdb keeps in-frame clones, though not all of them. V and J calls and clone size follow that table, whereas D and trimming were derived from the DNA. The profile shows approximately 110,000 clones, roughly 86% of them singletons. This clone was picked up one time. CDR3 length equals 15 residues. V was trimmed by 4 bases and J by 1 base, leaving 10 bases between them. The germline gives CDR1 LGHDT, CDR2 YNNKEL (reference sequence).

The genes are TRBV3-1 (or the pseudogene TRBV3-2) and TRBJ2-2; possibly TRBD2 for D (6 bases). This TCR derives from a human donor in a cohort sampled during active COVID-19. Material for sequencing was peripheral blood. CDR3 residues: CASSPGTLNTGELFF. The CDR3, as DNA: TGTGCCAGCAGCCCCGGGACTTTGAACACCGGGGAGCTGTTTTTT.